Detailed here is one T cell receptor beta chain. What it binds is unknown. Here immunoSEQ multiplex PCR was the method, and the copy in TCRdb shows in-frame clones only, minus some. There are about 45,000 clones in the sample; around 73% occur only once, and 3.5% to 4% lies in the top ten. This specimen belongs to a study of radiotherapy plus CTLA-4 blockade in lung cancer. Study background: There were objective responses in 18% of patients, and around 32% had disease control. Study-wide findings and caveats: Subsequent to radiotherapy plus ipilimumab, tumor-derived TCR clones underwent expansion in blood. Response was reportedly best predicted by early blood T cell clone dynamics, with interferon-beta.

The length of the CDR3 is 15 residues. The V and J ends lost 1 base and 3 bases respectively, with 10 bases between them. In germline, CDR1 is KGHSH, CDR2 LQKENI. Alongside CTLA-4 blockade with ipilimumab, patients with chemo-refractory metastatic non-small-cell lung cancer received focal radiation. The TCR was taken from a human donor with non-small cell lung cancer who had a complete response to radiotherapy plus ipilimumab. The starting material was peripheral blood, obtained from a patient treated with radiotherapy plus ipilimumab. The genes are TRBV18 and TRBJ2-1; TRBD1 might be the D (6 bases). The chain's CDR3 is CASSPRTEYYNEQFF. The CDR3 coding sequence is TGTGCCAGCTCACCACGGACAGAATACTACAATGAGCAGTTCTTC. Combining the CDR3 with reference TRBV18 and TRBJ2-1 gives the whole variable domain NAGVMQNPRHLVRRRGQEARLRCSPMKGHSHVYWYRQLPEEGLKFMVYLQKENIIDESGMPKERFSAEFPKEGPSILRIQQVVRGDSAAYFCASSPRTEYYNEQFFGPGTRLTVL.